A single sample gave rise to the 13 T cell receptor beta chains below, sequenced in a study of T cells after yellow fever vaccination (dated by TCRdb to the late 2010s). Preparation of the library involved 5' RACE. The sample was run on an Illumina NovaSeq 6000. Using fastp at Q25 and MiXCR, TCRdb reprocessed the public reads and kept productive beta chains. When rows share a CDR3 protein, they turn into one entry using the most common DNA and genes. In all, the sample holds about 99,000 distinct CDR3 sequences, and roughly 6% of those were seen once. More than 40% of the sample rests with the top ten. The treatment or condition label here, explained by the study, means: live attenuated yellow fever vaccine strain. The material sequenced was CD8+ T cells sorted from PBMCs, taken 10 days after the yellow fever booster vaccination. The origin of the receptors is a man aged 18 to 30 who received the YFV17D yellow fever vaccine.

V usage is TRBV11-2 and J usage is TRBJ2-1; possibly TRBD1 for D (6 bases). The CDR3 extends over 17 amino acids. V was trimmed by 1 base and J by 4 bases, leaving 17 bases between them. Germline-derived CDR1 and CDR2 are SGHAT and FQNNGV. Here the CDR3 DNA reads TGTGCCAGCAGCTTAGGAGGCACAGGGTTATCTTACAATGAGCAGTTCTTC. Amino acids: CASSLGGTGLSYNEQFF.

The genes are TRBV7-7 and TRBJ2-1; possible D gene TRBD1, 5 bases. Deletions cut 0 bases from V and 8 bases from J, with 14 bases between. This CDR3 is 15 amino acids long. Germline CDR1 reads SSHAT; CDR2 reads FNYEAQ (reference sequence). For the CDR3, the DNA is TGTGCCAGCAGCTTAGCAGGAAATGGGGCGGATGAGCAGTTCTTC. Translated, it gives CASSLAGNGADEQFF.

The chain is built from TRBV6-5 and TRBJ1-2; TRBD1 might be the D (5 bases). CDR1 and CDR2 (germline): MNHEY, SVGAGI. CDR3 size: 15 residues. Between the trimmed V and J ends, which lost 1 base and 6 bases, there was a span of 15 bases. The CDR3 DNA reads TGTGCCAGCAGTTACTGGGGTCCAGGGCCCGATGGCTACACCTTC. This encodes CASSYWGPGPDGYTF.

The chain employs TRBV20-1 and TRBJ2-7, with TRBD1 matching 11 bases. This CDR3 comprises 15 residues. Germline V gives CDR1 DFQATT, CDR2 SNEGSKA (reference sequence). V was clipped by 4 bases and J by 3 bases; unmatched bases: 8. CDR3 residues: CSATGRDRGDYEQYF. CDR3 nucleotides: TGCAGTGCTACGGGCCGGGACAGGGGGGACTACGAGCAGTACTTC.

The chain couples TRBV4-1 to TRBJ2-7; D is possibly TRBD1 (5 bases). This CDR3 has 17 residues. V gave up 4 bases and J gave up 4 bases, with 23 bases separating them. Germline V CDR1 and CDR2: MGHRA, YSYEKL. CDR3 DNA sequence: TGCGCCAGCAGCCGAGAACCATCAGGGATACGAATTTACGAGCAGTACGTC. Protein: CASSREPSGIRIYEQYV.

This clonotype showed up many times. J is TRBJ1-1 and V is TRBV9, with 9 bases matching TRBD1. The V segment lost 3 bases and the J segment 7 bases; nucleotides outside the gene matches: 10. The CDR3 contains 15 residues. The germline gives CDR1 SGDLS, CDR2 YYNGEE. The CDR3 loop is CASSAWDRENSEAFF. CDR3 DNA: TGTGCCAGCAGCGCTTGGGACAGGGAAAATAGTGAAGCTTTCTTT.

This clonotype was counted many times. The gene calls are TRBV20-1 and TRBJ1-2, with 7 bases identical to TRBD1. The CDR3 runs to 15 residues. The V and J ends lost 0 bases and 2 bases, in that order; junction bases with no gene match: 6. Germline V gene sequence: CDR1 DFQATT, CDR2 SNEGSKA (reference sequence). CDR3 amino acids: CSARDSARGNYGYTF. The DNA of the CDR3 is TGCAGTGCTAGAGATTCGGCCAGGGGGAACTATGGCTACACCTTC.

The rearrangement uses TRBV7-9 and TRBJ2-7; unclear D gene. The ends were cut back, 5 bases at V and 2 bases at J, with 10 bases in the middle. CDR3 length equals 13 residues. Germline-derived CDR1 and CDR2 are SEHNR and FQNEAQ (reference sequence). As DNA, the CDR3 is TGTGCCAGCAGCCACTACACAGCCTACGAGCAGTACGTC. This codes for CASSHYTAYEQYV.

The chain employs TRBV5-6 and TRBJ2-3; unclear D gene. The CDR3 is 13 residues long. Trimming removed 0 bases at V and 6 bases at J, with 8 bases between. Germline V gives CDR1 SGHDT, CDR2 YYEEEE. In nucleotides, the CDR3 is TGTGCCAGCAGCTTGGCCCTGCCCGATACGCAGTATTTT. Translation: CASSLALPDTQYF.

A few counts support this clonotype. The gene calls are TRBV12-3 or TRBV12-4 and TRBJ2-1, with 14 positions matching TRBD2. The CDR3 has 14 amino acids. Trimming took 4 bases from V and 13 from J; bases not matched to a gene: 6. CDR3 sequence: CASSWGLAGALQFF. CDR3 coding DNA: TGTGCCAGCAGTTGGGGACTAGCGGGGGCGTTACAGTTCTTC.

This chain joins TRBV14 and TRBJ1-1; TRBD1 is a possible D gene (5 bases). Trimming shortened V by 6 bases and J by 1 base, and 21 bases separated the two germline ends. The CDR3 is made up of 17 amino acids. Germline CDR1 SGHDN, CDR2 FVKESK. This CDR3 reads CASSHTLWGKENTEAFF. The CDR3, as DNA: TGTGCCAGCAGTCATACCCTCTGGGGCAAAGAGAACACTGAAGCTTTCTTT.

CDR3 sequence reads: CASSFLGQYNEQFF. DNA for the CDR3: TGTGCCAGCAGTTTCCTAGGCCAATACAATGAGCAGTTCTTC. The chain recombines TRBV12-3 or TRBV12-4 with TRBJ2-1; D is undetermined. The ends were cut back, 3 bases at V and 4 bases at J, with 10 bases in the middle. The CDR3 is made up of 14 amino acids.

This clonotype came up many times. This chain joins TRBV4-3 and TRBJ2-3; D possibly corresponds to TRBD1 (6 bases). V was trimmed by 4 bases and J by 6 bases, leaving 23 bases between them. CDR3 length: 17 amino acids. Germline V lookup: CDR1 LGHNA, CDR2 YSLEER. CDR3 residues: CASSPKSPGDLSDTQYF. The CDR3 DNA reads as TGCGCCAGCAGCCCCAAGTCGCCAGGGGACCTCTCCGATACGCAGTATTTT.